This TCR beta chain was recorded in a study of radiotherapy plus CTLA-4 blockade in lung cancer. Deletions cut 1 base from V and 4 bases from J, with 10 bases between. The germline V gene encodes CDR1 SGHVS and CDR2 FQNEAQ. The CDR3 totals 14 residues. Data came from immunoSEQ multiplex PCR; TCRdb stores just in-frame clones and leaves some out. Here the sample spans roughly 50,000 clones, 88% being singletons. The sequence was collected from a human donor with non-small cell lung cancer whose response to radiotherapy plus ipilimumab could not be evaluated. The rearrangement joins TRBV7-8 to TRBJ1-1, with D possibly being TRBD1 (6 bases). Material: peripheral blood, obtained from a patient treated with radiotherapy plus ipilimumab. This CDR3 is CASSLVGGPTEAFF. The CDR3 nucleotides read TGTGCCAGCAGCTTAGTGGGGGGGCCCACTGAAGCTTTCTTT.